The 16 T cell receptor beta chains below all came from one sample that was sequenced in a study of cytomegalovirus exposure and HLA in healthy donors. The PCR used 60 Vbeta and 13 Jbeta primers. Sequenced by immunoSEQ multiplex PCR; TCRdb stores in-frame clones only, minus some. The repertoire holds hundreds of thousands of clones, with 82% as singletons. The sample taken for sequencing was PBMCs. Every receptor here comes from a man in his forties or fifties in good health and CMV-seropositive.

This rearrangement joins TRBV7-2 to TRBJ2-1; tentative D call: TRBD1 (5 bases). The CDR3 covers 14 residues. Trimming left V 3 bases short and J 4 bases short, with 10 bases between. Germline V CDR1 and CDR2: SGHTA, FQGNSA. The CDR3 DNA is TGTGCCAGCAGCTTCGGACAAACTTACAATGAGCAGTTCTTC. This sequence encodes CASSFGQTYNEQFF. Full variable domain (missing parts from reference TRBV7-2 and TRBJ2-1): GAGVSQSPSNKVTEKGKDVELRCDPISGHTALYWYRQSLGQGLEFLIYFQGNSAPDKSGLPSDRFSAERTGGSVSTLTIQRTQQEDSAVYLCASSFGQTYNEQFFGPGTRLTVL.

This clone was seen more than once but under ten times. This sequence joins TRBV4-2 and TRBJ2-3, with 7 bases aligning to TRBD2. CDR1 is LGHNA, CDR2 YNFKEQ, per germline. V gave up 5 bases and J gave up 2 bases; unmatched junction bases: 13. This CDR3 has 17 amino acids. This CDR3 is CASSDGLRTSITDTQYF. The CDR3 DNA reads as TGTGCCAGCAGCGACGGCCTCCGGACTAGTATCACAGATACGCAGTATTTT.

This clone was counted between two and nine times. V and J are TRBV6-1 and TRBJ1-4; a weak D match, TRBD1 (5 bases). From germline, CDR1 is MNHNS and CDR2 SASEGT. The V and J ends lost 7 bases and 4 bases respectively, with 13 bases between them. There are 14 residues in the CDR3. CDR3 DNA sequence: TGTGCCAGCACTTCGACAGCTTATAATGAAAAACTGTTTTTT. Protein sequence: CASTSTAYNEKLFF.

The V and J genes are TRBV5-1 and TRBJ2-1, with TRBD1 matching over 9 bases. Germline CDR1 SGHRS, CDR2 YFSETQ. The length of the CDR3 is 16 residues. V dropped 3 bases and J dropped 8; count of bases not matched to a gene: 12. The CDR3 protein is CASSWGQGPGGDEQFF. The CDR3 DNA reads as TGCGCCAGCAGCTGGGGACAGGGCCCAGGGGGTGATGAGCAGTTCTTC.

This clone appeared a few times. The chain couples TRBV2 to TRBJ2-7; 8 nucleotides agree with TRBD2. The CDR3 has 13 residues. V lost 9 bases to trimming and J lost 3 bases; unmatched junction nucleotides: 7. Germline CDR1 SNHLY, CDR2 FYNNEI. The CDR3 loop reads CASLAGLIYEQYF. The CDR3 nucleotides are TGTGCCAGTTTAGCGGGGCTGATCTACGAGCAGTACTTC.

This clone was counted once. The J gene is TRBJ1-1, the V gene TRBV7-9; 9 bases map to TRBD1. Losses at the gene ends were 6 bases for V and 4 bases for J; bases not matched to a gene: 12. The CDR3 runs 16 residues. CDR1 is SEHNR and CDR2 is FQNEAQ in the germline V gene (reference sequence). DNA for the CDR3: TGTGCCAGCAGGCGCGTGTTGACAGGGGGGAGCACTGAAGCTTTCTTT. Translation gives CASRRVLTGGSTEAFF. The whole variable domain, remainder taken from reference TRBV7-9 and TRBJ1-1, is DTGVSQNPRHKITKRGQNVTFRCDPISEHNRLYWYRQTLGQGPEFLTYFQNEAQLEKSRLLSDRFSAERPKGSFSTLEIQRTEQGDSAMYLCASRRVLTGGSTEAFFGQGTRLTVV.

This chain joins TRBV7-6 and TRBJ2-2; 10 nucleotides line up with TRBD1. The CDR3 is 17 residues long. After removal of 4 bases from V and 5 bases from J, the junction contained 10 bases not matched to a gene. The germline V gene has CDR1 SGHVS and CDR2 FNYEAQ. Here the CDR3 reads CASSWGQGQADTGELFF. CDR3 DNA sequence: TGTGCCAGCAGCTGGGGACAGGGGCAAGCGGATACCGGGGAGCTGTTTTTT.

This chain connects TRBV4-2 to TRBJ2-3, with 9 bases matching TRBD2. J gave up 2 bases and V 4 bases, and 10 bases lay outside the gene matches. Germline CDR1 LGHNA, CDR2 YNFKEQ. This CDR3 contains 17 residues. In DNA form, the CDR3 reads TGTGCCAGCAGCCCGAGGGCTAGCGGGATTCCCACAGATACGCAGTATTTT. Amino acid sequence: CASSPRASGIPTDTQYF.

This clone is a singleton in its sample. The J gene is TRBJ2-1, the V gene TRBV11-3; possibly TRBD2 for D (5 bases). This CDR3 spans 18 amino acids. Germline CDR1 is SGHNT and CDR2 is YENEEA. Trimming left V 1 base short and J 0 bases short, with 16 bases between. The CDR3 reads CASSLVSGEGGSYNEQFF. CDR3 DNA sequence: TGTGCCAGCAGCTTAGTATCTGGGGAAGGAGGCTCCTACAATGAGCAGTTCTTC.

The table lists this clone with a count of one. The chain uses TRBV6-1 and TRBJ2-5, with D perhaps TRBD2 (5 bases). CDR1 and CDR2 from the germline V gene are MNHNS and SASEGT. CDR3 size: 14 residues. Between the trimmed V and J ends, which lost 3 bases and 7 bases, there was a span of 15 bases. CDR3 in amino acids: CASSDEALRGTQYF. As DNA, the CDR3 is TGTGCCAGCAGTGACGAGGCGCTTCGGGGGACCCAGTACTTC.

V is TRBV7-3 and J is TRBJ2-2; 9 bases are a match to TRBD2. The CDR3 has 15 amino acids. V gave up 4 bases and J gave up 2 bases; unmatched junction bases: 2. The germline CDR1 and CDR2 sequences are SGHTA and FQGTGA. Here the CDR3 reads CASSSGLANTGELFF. In DNA form, the CDR3 reads TGTGCCAGCAGCTCGGGACTAGCTAACACCGGGGAGCTGTTTTTT.

The chain employs TRBV10-3 and TRBJ2-7, with 9 bases fitting TRBD2. Trimming at V came to 4 bases and at J to 2 bases, leaving 3 bases not matched to a gene. The CDR3 runs 14 residues. Germline V gene data show CDR1 as ENHRY and CDR2 as SYGVKD. CDR3 in amino acids: CAISGTSDPYEQYF. The CDR3 DNA reads as TGTGCCATCAGTGGGACTAGCGACCCCTACGAGCAGTACTTC.

The chain couples TRBV12-5 to TRBJ1-3; 8 nucleotides align to TRBD1. The length of the CDR3 is 13 residues. Germline CDR1 reads LGHNT; CDR2 reads FRNRAP. V lost 6 bases and J lost 4; bases outside the gene matches: 2. The CDR3 region is CASGTGGGNTIYF. The CDR3, as DNA: TGTGCTAGTGGAACAGGGGGAGGAAACACCATATATTTT.

The chain employs TRBV5-8 and TRBJ2-7; D might be TRBD1 (6 bases). The CDR3 is made up of 15 amino acids. Germline V CDR1 and CDR2: SGHTS, YDEGEE. Trimming cost V 1 base and J 2 bases, with 13 bases left between them. CDR3 region: CASSLYNRDAYEQYF. CDR3 bases: TGTGCCAGCAGCTTGTATAACAGGGATGCCTACGAGCAGTACTTC.

As to this clone: Mismatch with germline at one junction end may stem from a read error. The chain carries TRBV7-7 and TRBJ2-7; 8 bases agree with TRBD1. The CDR3 loop spans 14 amino acids. The germline V gene encodes CDR1 SSHAT and CDR2 FNYEAQ (reference sequence). The CDR3 DNA reads as TGTGCTAGCAGCTCCGGACAGGGTCCCTACGAGCAGTACTTC. Amino acids: CASSSGQGPYEQYF.

This clone was seen once. CDR3 nucleotides: TGCGCCAGCAGCTTGGCAGCTGCTAGCGGCTTCTACGAGCAGTACTTC. This gives the protein CASSLAAASGFYEQYF. The V call is TRBV5-1, the J call TRBJ2-7, with 7 nucleotides matching TRBD2. Germline V lookup: CDR1 SGHRS, CDR2 YFSETQ. This CDR3 comprises 16 residues. J lost 3 bases, V lost 0 bases, and 9 bases had no gene match.